This entry lists 29 T cell receptor beta chains sequenced from one sample in a study of T cells after yellow fever vaccination. TCRdb re-called the 5' RACE reads with MiXCR, one entry per CDR3 protein. The sample shows 400,000 or so distinct CDR3 sequences, over 15% of them seen only once. The source was PBMCs, collected before the yellow fever booster vaccination. The receptors derive from a man between 18 and 35 years old who received the YFV17D yellow fever vaccine.

A remark on this clonotype: An end of the junction differs from the germline gene, which may be a read error. The rearrangement joins TRBV4-1 to TRBJ2-5, with D maybe TRBD1 (5 bases). Germline CDR1 and CDR2: MGHRA and YSYEKL. The CDR3 sequence is 17 residues long. CDR3: CASIQAKGKFPLGTQYF. CDR3 bases: TGCGCCAGCATCCAAGCCAAGGGGAAGTTCCCTCTAGGGACCCAGTACTTC.

The sample holds a few counts of this clonotype. CDR3 amino acids: CASSPDRGPQPQHF. As DNA, the CDR3 is TGTGCCAGCAGCCCGGACAGGGGGCCTCAGCCCCAGCATTTT. V and J are TRBV7-3 and TRBJ1-5, with 11 bases aligning to TRBD1. V was pared by 5 bases and J by 6 bases, with 3 bases of the junction left unmatched. Per germline, CDR1 SGHTA and CDR2 FQGTGA. This CDR3 has 14 residues.

The chain recombines TRBV27 with TRBJ1-2; D call uncertain. The length of the CDR3 is 13 residues. CDR1 and CDR2 (germline): MNHEY, SMNVEV (reference sequence). Deletions cut 3 bases from V and 4 bases from J, with 9 bases between. The CDR3 here is CASSFGSSYGYTF. CDR3 sequence (DNA): TGTGCCAGCAGTTTTGGCAGCTCCTATGGCTACACCTTC.

This clonotype was seen at least ten times. Here the CDR3 DNA reads TGTGCCAGCAGCGACAGGTCTCGGAGTGAGACCCAGTACTTC. As protein: CASSDRSRSETQYF. This rearrangement joins TRBV6-5 to TRBJ2-5, with D possibly TRBD1 on 6 matching bases. There are 14 residues in the CDR3. The V gene lost 6 bases and the J gene lost 5 bases, with 16 bases spanning the gap. The germline V gene encodes CDR1 MNHEY and CDR2 SVGAGI.

The chain has TRBV15 and TRBJ1-2; D gene ambiguous. The CDR3 spans 13 residues. Looked up from germline, CDR1 is LNHNV and CDR2 is YYDKDF (reference sequence). V lost 0 bases and J lost 6, with 8 bases in between. The CDR3 nucleotides read TGTGCCACCAGCAGAGATTTGGAGAATGGCTACACCTTC. It yields the protein CATSRDLENGYTF.

The rearrangement links TRBV29-1 to TRBJ1-1; D remains unclear. Germline CDR1 and CDR2: SQVTM and ANQGSEA. V lost 7 bases to trimming and J lost 1 base, with 13 bases between them. The CDR3 consists of 13 residues. CDR3 region: CSAAQRENTEAFF. CDR3 nucleotide sequence: TGCAGCGCGGCCCAGCGGGAGAACACTGAAGCTTTCTTT.

This clonotype was observed a few times. This chain uses TRBV2 with TRBJ1-5, with D possibly being TRBD1 (5 bases). The CDR3 is 14 amino acids. V shed 7 bases and J shed 5 bases, with 15 bases lying between them. Per the germline V gene, CDR1 is SNHLY and CDR2 is FYNNEI. The CDR3 sequence is CASTVQTADQPQHF. Written as DNA, the CDR3 is TGTGCCAGCACCGTACAGACAGCCGATCAGCCCCAGCATTTT.

By frequency in the sample, this clonotype is medium-sized. The chain recombines TRBV5-6 with TRBJ2-3; TRBD2 is a possible D gene (5 bases). The CDR3 sequence is 16 residues long. Germline lookup yields CDR1 SGHDT and CDR2 YYEEEE. Trimming removed 1 base at V and 5 bases at J, with 17 bases between. CDR3 DNA sequence: TGTGCCAGCAGCTTGACGGACGGGAACCGAGTAGATACGCAGTATTTT. It yields the protein CASSLTDGNRVDTQYF.

This clonotype was seen a handful of times. V and J are TRBV5-1 and TRBJ2-7, with D possibly being TRBD1 or TRBD2 (6 bases each). Germline assignment: CDR1 SGHRS and CDR2 YFSETQ. The CDR3 extends over 14 amino acids. The V gene lost 3 bases and the J gene lost 5 bases, with 15 bases spanning the gap. This CDR3 is CASSSTGRSDEQYF. The CDR3 nucleotides read TGCGCCAGCAGCTCTACAGGGAGGTCGGACGAGCAGTACTTC. Together with reference TRBV5-1 and TRBJ2-7, the CDR3 gives the full variable domain: KAGVTQTPRYLIKTRGQQVTLSCSPISGHRSVSWYQQTPGQGLQFLFEYFSETQRNKGNFPGRFSGRQFSNSRSEMNVSTLELGDSALYLCASSSTGRSDEQYFGPGTRLTVT.

This clonotype has just a few counts. V is TRBV18 and J is TRBJ2-3; TRBD1 aligns across 7 bases. This CDR3 region has 17 residues. From germline, CDR1 is KGHSH and CDR2 LQKENI. Trimming cost V 0 bases and J 2 bases; bases outside gene matches: 8. The CDR3 loop reads CASSPPGWTGDTDTQYF. In DNA, the CDR3 is TGTGCCAGCTCACCACCGGGATGGACAGGCGACACAGATACGCAGTATTTT.

This clonotype has just a few counts. This chain joins TRBV18 and TRBJ2-7; 9 nucleotides agree with TRBD1. This CDR3 is built from 14 residues. CDR1 and CDR2 from the germline V gene are KGHSH and LQKENI. V shed 6 bases and J 2 bases; nucleotides not matched to a gene: 5. The CDR3 coding sequence is TGTGCCAGCTCTAAGGGACAGGGAACCTACGAGCAGTACTTC. This translates into CASSKGQGTYEQYF.

The chain links TRBV5-1 to TRBJ2-3; 13 bases agree with TRBD2. The germline gives CDR1 SGHRS, CDR2 YFSETQ. Trimming took 0 bases from V and 5 from J; bases not matched to a gene: 6. The CDR3 covers 17 residues. CDR3 loop: CASSLGTSGGPGDTQYF. CDR3 DNA: TGCGCCAGCAGCTTGGGGACTAGCGGGGGCCCCGGAGATACGCAGTATTTT.

V is TRBV4-1 and J is TRBJ1-1, with D possibly TRBD1 on 6 matching bases. This CDR3 has 15 amino acids. Trimming removed 0 bases from V and 2 bases from J, with 10 bases in between. Germline values: CDR1 MGHRA, CDR2 YSYEKL. CDR3: CASSQDSGGNTEAFF. The CDR3 coding sequence is TGCGCCAGCAGCCAAGATTCGGGGGGCAACACTGAAGCTTTCTTT.

This clonotype was counted a few times. The chain combines TRBV5-1 with TRBJ2-3; D is perhaps TRBD1 (6 bases). CDR1 is SGHRS and CDR2 is YFSETQ in the germline V gene. V lost 3 bases and J 2 bases, leaving 10 bases between the germline ends. The CDR3 runs 14 residues. The CDR3: CASSSQGTTDTQYF. The DNA of the CDR3 is TGCGCCAGCAGCTCTCAGGGGACCACAGATACGCAGTATTTT.

This clonotype was detected a few times. The chain joins TRBV6-5 to TRBJ2-2; 11 bases agree with TRBD2. Per the germline V gene, CDR1 is MNHEY and CDR2 is SVGAGI. Trimming cost V 2 bases and J 5 bases; bases outside gene matches: 1. The CDR3 runs to 15 residues. In nucleotides, the CDR3 is TGTGCCAGCAGTTACCCTAGCGGGGGGACCGGGGAGCTGTTTTTT. It is translated as CASSYPSGGTGELFF.

The chain combines TRBV9 with TRBJ1-1; TRBD1 might be the D (5 bases). Germline CDR1 SGDLS, CDR2 YYNGEE. The V end was cut by 4 bases, the J end by 3 bases, with 16 bases between. There are 15 residues in the CDR3. The CDR3 sequence is CASSPPAGTYTEAFF. CDR3 coding DNA: TGTGCCAGCAGCCCCCCCGCAGGGACCTACACTGAAGCTTTCTTT.

J is TRBJ1-1 and V is TRBV5-5; TRBD1 is a possible D gene (5 bases). The ends were cut back, 0 bases at V and 3 bases at J, with 12 bases in the middle. The CDR3 contains 15 residues. CDR1 and CDR2 from the germline V gene are SGHKS and YYEKEE (reference sequence). The CDR3 protein is CASSLGPGGDTEAFF. In nucleotides, the CDR3 is TGTGCCAGCAGCTTGGGACCCGGGGGGGACACTGAAGCTTTCTTT.

This rearrangement joins TRBV7-2 to TRBJ1-3; the match to TRBD1 covers 8 bases. CDR1 is SGHTA, CDR2 FQGNSA, per germline. V shed 5 bases, J shed 5 bases, and the junction held 2 bases outside the gene matches. The CDR3 has 13 residues. As DNA, the CDR3 is TGTGCCAGCAGCGTCAGGGGGCGAAACACCATATATTTT. Encoded protein: CASSVRGRNTIYF.

This chain links TRBV7-2 with TRBJ1-6; 10 bases fit TRBD1. The germline V gene encodes CDR1 SGHTA and CDR2 FQGNSA. CDR3 length: 17 amino acids. V shed 1 base and J 8 bases; nucleotides not matched to a gene: 8. In DNA, the CDR3 is TGTGCCAGCAGCTTAGACAGGACAGGGGGAACCTATTCACCCCTCCACTTT. Translated, it gives CASSLDRTGGTYSPLHF. Looking up the rest from reference TRBV7-2 and TRBJ1-6 gives the full variable domain: GAGVSQSPSNKVTEKGKDVELRCDPISGHTALYWYRQSLGQGLEFLIYFQGNSAPDKSGLPSDRFSAERTGGSVSTLTIQRTQQEDSAVYLCASSLDRTGGTYSPLHFGNGTRLTVT.

This clonotype was seen more than once but under ten times. V usage is TRBV20-1 and J usage is TRBJ1-2, with 9 bases lining up with TRBD1. Germline V gives CDR1 DFQATT, CDR2 SNEGSKA (reference sequence). The CDR3 spans 14 residues. CDR3 DNA: TGCAGGCCCCCGGGACAGGGAGTGGGCTATGGCTACACCTTC. Its translation is CRPPGQGVGYGYTF.

This clonotype appeared a few times. V and J are TRBV2 and TRBJ1-1, with 7 bases lining up with TRBD1. The ends lost 6 bases at V and 4 bases at J; junction bases unmatched: 5. CDR1 and CDR2 from the germline V gene are SNHLY and FYNNEI. The CDR3 sequence is 13 residues long. Written as DNA, the CDR3 is TGTGCCAGCAGGCAGGGGGAGGGCACTGAAGCTTTCTTT. Translated: CASRQGEGTEAFF.

This clonotype was seen a few times. J is TRBJ1-5 and V is TRBV3-1; D not resolved. The CDR3 has 14 amino acids. Germline loops: CDR1 LGHDT, CDR2 YNNKEL (reference sequence). V was cut by 1 base and J by 7 bases, with 11 bases left in between. CDR3 DNA: TGTGCCAGCAGCCAAGGTTGGGATTCCCAGCCCCAGCATTTT. Protein: CASSQGWDSQPQHF.

This clonotype was seen more than once but under ten times. The chain uses TRBV7-9 and TRBJ2-5; 9 bases match TRBD2. CDR3 length: 16 amino acids. Germline-derived CDR1 and CDR2 are SEHNR and FQNEAQ (reference sequence). V lost 4 bases to trimming and J lost 1 base; unmatched junction nucleotides: 7. DNA of the CDR3: TGTGCCAGCAGCTCTCCGGGACTAGCCTTCCAAGAGACCCAGTACTTC. Its translation is CASSSPGLAFQETQYF.

This clonotype was observed a handful of times. The gene calls are TRBV6-4 and TRBJ1-1; TRBD1 matches at 8 bases. CDR1 and CDR2 from the germline V gene are MRHNA and SNTAGT. The J segment lost 5 bases and the V segment lost 7 bases, leaving 12 bases of the junction unmatched. This CDR3 spans 15 amino acids. CDR3: CASKRQGGDRTEAFF. DNA for the CDR3: TGTGCCAGCAAAAGACAGGGTGGGGACAGGACTGAAGCTTTCTTT.

V is TRBV5-1 and J is TRBJ2-2; TRBD2 matches 10 bases. Germline lookup yields CDR1 SGHRS and CDR2 YFSETQ. The CDR3 spans 17 residues. V lost 1 base, J lost 2 bases, and 5 bases stayed unmatched. The DNA for the CDR3 is TGCGCCAGCAGCTTGCCTAGCGGGGGCCTAAACACCGGGGAGCTGTTTTTT. Its translation: CASSLPSGGLNTGELFF.

V is TRBV4-3 and J is TRBJ1-2; no definite D call. This CDR3 spans 14 amino acids. Deletions cut 1 base from V and 1 base from J, with 7 bases between. CDR1 is LGHNA and CDR2 is YSLEER in the germline V gene. As DNA, the CDR3 is TGCGCCAGCAGCCAAGGTCGAGTTAACTATGGCTACACCTTC. Translated, it gives CASSQGRVNYGYTF.

V is TRBV27 and J is TRBJ2-5; D might be TRBD1 or TRBD2, each matching 6 bases. CDR1 and CDR2 (germline): MNHEY, SMNVEV (reference sequence). V was shortened by 8 bases and J by 5 bases, with 27 bases between the two germline ends. This CDR3 is 17 amino acids long. The CDR3 DNA is TGTGCCAGCCGACCCCTTTCCGGGGGCCGGGGCGGGGAGACCCAGTACTTC. It is translated as CASRPLSGGRGGETQYF.

The chain employs TRBV7-2 and TRBJ1-6; no clear D gene. The V gene's germline CDR1 is SGHTA and CDR2 FQGNSA. There are 15 residues in the CDR3. The germline V and J ends were trimmed by 2 bases and 2 bases, with 7 bases remaining between them. In DNA form, the CDR3 reads TGTGCCAGCAGCTTACTCGGGGCCTATAATTCACCCCTCCACTTT. Protein product: CASSLLGAYNSPLHF.

The chain couples TRBV7-6 to TRBJ1-1; D is possibly TRBD1 (6 bases). The V end lost 4 bases, the J end lost 2 bases, and 14 bases lay between the germline ends. Per the germline V gene, CDR1 is SGHVS and CDR2 is FNYEAQ. The CDR3 consists of 15 residues. The DNA for the CDR3 is TGTGCCAGCAGCTCGCCAGGGGATGGAAACACTGAAGCTTTCTTT. Translated: CASSSPGDGNTEAFF.